Presented here are 32 T cell receptor beta chains from one specimen sequenced in a study of T cell responses to AZD1222 COVID-19 vaccine. Only in-frame clones appear in the TCRdb table, and some are missing; sequencing was by immunoSEQ multiplex PCR. This table has about 260,000 clones, about 92% appearing once. Sequencing was performed on peripheral blood, taken on day 0 of AZD1222 vaccination. The origin of the receptors is an adult in good health.

The rearrangement uses TRBV3-1 (or the pseudogene TRBV3-2) and TRBJ2-7; TRBD1 matches at 10 bases. The CDR3 extends over 15 amino acids. J gave up 5 bases and V 2 bases, and 6 bases lay outside the gene matches. Germline V gene data show CDR1 as LGHDT and CDR2 as YNNKEL (reference sequence). The CDR3 protein is CASSQLPGQGNEQYF. The CDR3 nucleotides are TGTGCCAGCAGCCAACTTCCGGGACAGGGGAACGAGCAGTACTTC.

CDR3 DNA: TGTGCCACGGGACTAGCGAAATCGAGCTCCTACAATGAGCAGTTCTTC. This translates into CATGLAKSSSYNEQFF. The chain recombines TRBV28 with TRBJ2-1; 10 positions match TRBD2. V shed 10 bases and J 0 bases; nucleotides not matched to a gene: 9. The CDR3 extends over 16 amino acids. Germline values: CDR1 MDHEN, CDR2 SYDVKM.

For this clone: Different DNA sequences within this sample yield the same CDR3. This chain connects TRBV20-1 to TRBJ2-5; D unresolved. CDR3 length: 11 residues. With 0 bases removed from V and 5 bases from J, the gap between germline ends came to 4 bases. The germline V gene encodes CDR1 DFQATT and CDR2 SNEGSKA (reference sequence). The CDR3 DNA reads TGCAGTGCTAGAGAAGGGGAGACCCAGTACTTC. This encodes CSAREGETQYF.

This chain connects TRBV3-1 (or the pseudogene TRBV3-2) to TRBJ2-1; 9 bases align to TRBD2. Per the germline V gene, CDR1 is LGHDT and CDR2 is YNNKEL (reference sequence). V dropped 7 bases and J dropped 2; count of bases not matched to a gene: 18. CDR3 size: 19 residues. In DNA form, the CDR3 reads TGTGCCAGCAATGAAGGAGCGGGGGGACGAGGAAGGCCCTACAATGAGCAGTTCTTC. This codes for CASNEGAGGRGRPYNEQFF.

The gene calls are TRBV10-3 and TRBJ2-5; 8 bases map to TRBD2. Trimming at V came to 5 bases and at J to 1 base, leaving 9 bases not matched to a gene. The CDR3 is made up of 16 amino acids. Per germline, CDR1 ENHRY and CDR2 SYGVKD. The CDR3 protein is CAISREGGGLQETQYF. CDR3 nucleotide sequence: TGTGCCATCAGTAGAGAGGGCGGGGGGCTCCAAGAGACCCAGTACTTC.

This clone was counted once. The chain joins TRBV12-3 or TRBV12-4 to TRBJ1-2; a weak D match, TRBD1 (6 bases). CDR3 length: 13 amino acids. V was clipped by 6 bases and J by 7 bases, with 15 bases between them. The CDR3 reads CASRKFGGGGYTF. CDR3 DNA: TGTGCCAGCAGGAAGTTCGGGGGCGGTGGCTACACCTTC.

This sequence joins TRBV12-2 and TRBJ2-3; the table's D gene call, TRBD2, was not cross checked with the DNA. TRBV12-2 constitutes a pseudogene. The CDR3 covers 15 residues. Here the CDR3 DNA reads TGTGCAAAGCCACATCTAGCGGGTAGCACAGATACGCAGTATTTT. Translated, it gives CAKPHLAGSTDTQYF.

The chain is built from TRBV7-3 and TRBJ2-1; D is undetermined. Germline V gene data show CDR1 as SGHTA and CDR2 as FQGTGA. This CDR3 contains 15 residues. Trimming took off 5 bases at V and 0 bases at J, with 11 bases between the two ends. CDR3 DNA: TGTGCCAGCAGCCACCAGAATAGCTCCTACAATGAGCAGTTCTTC. This codes for CASSHQNSSYNEQFF.

The V and J genes are TRBV6-5 and TRBJ2-1; 7 positions agree with TRBD2. V lost 4 bases, J lost 8 bases, and 11 bases stayed unmatched. This CDR3 has 15 amino acids. The germline gives CDR1 MNHEY, CDR2 SVGAGI. The CDR3 spells CASSFALGRVDEQFF. DNA of the CDR3: TGTGCCAGCAGTTTCGCCCTTGGGAGGGTGGATGAGCAGTTCTTC.

This chain uses TRBV11-3 with TRBJ1-1; D is uncertain. The CDR3 covers 13 residues. The V gene's germline CDR1 is SGHNT and CDR2 YENEEA. Trimming took 3 bases from V and 8 from J, leaving 13 bases between them. CDR3 nucleotide sequence: TGTGCCAGCAGCTTGAGCGGAGGAGTAGAAGCTTTCTTT. Protein sequence: CASSLSGGVEAFF.

The chain joins TRBV30 to TRBJ2-7; D ambiguous. V gave up 0 bases and J gave up 6 bases, with 12 bases separating them. CDR3 length equals 13 residues. The germline CDR1 and CDR2 sequences are GTSNPN and SVGIG (reference sequence). The CDR3 loop reads CAWSVRAPPEQYF. CDR3 DNA: TGTGCCTGGAGTGTACGGGCACCTCCCGAGCAGTACTTC.

Concerning this clone itself: The sample contains more than one DNA sequence encoding this CDR3. The chain has TRBV12-3 or TRBV12-4 and TRBJ1-2, with D possibly TRBD1 on 5 matching bases. This CDR3 region has 11 residues. Between the trimmed V and J ends, which lost 8 bases and 8 bases, there was a span of 12 bases. CDR3 in DNA: TGTGCCAGCTCCCCTGGGGGAGGCTACACCTTC. Its protein is CASSPGGGYTF.

CDR3 protein: CASSYSGADYGYTF. The CDR3 DNA reads TGTGCCAGCAGTTACAGCGGAGCGGACTATGGCTACACCTTC. V gene TRBV6-5 combines with J gene TRBJ1-2; D is unclear. The CDR3 totals 14 residues. V gave up 2 bases and J gave up 3 bases, with 10 bases separating them. Per the germline V gene, CDR1 is MNHEY and CDR2 is SVGAGI.

V usage is TRBV9 and J usage is TRBJ1-1; D gene unclear. The length of the CDR3 is 13 residues. The germline gives CDR1 SGDLS, CDR2 YYNGEE. V was trimmed by 4 bases and J by 8 bases, leaving 15 bases between them. DNA of the CDR3: TGTGCCAGCAGCCTTCAAGGCCTAGACGAAGCTTTCTTT. Its protein product is CASSLQGLDEAFF.

The genes are TRBV27 and TRBJ2-3, with D unresolved. The V and J ends lost 6 bases and 1 base respectively, with 11 bases between them. The CDR3 covers 14 residues. Germline CDR1 and CDR2: MNHEY and SMNVEV (reference sequence). CDR3 DNA: TGTGCCAGCAGGACTTTTGCGGGCACAGATACGCAGTATTTT. This codes for CASRTFAGTDTQYF.

The genes are TRBV5-4 and TRBJ2-3; D is uncertain. The CDR3 sequence is 16 residues long. Trimming removed 3 bases at V and 3 bases at J, with 17 bases between. Germline V CDR1 and CDR2: SGHNT, YYREEE (reference sequence). CDR3 DNA sequence: TGTGCCAGCAGCTGGATCGACCCAGGAGCGACAGATACGCAGTATTTT. Translating it yields CASSWIDPGATDTQYF.

V is TRBV11-2 and J is TRBJ2-3; D might be TRBD1 (5 bases). Germline CDR1 SGHAT, CDR2 FQNNGV. Trimming took 5 bases from V and 3 from J, leaving 24 bases between them. CDR3 length: 18 residues. CDR3 protein: CASSPYLAPRAHTDTQYF. In DNA form, the CDR3 reads TGTGCCAGCAGCCCCTACTTAGCCCCCAGGGCCCATACAGATACGCAGTATTTT.

CDR3 amino acids: CASSSTGRDLSDTQYF. The CDR3, as DNA: TGCGCCAGCAGCTCAACCGGGCGGGACTTGTCGGATACGCAGTATTTT. V gene TRBV5-1 combines with J gene TRBJ2-3; weak D call: TRBD2 (6 bases). The CDR3 totals 16 residues. Germline V gives CDR1 SGHRS, CDR2 YFSETQ. Trimming removed 3 bases at V and 6 bases at J, with 20 bases between.

The V gene is TRBV28, the J gene TRBJ2-1; 7 bases line up with TRBD1. This CDR3 has 16 amino acids. V shed 6 bases, J shed 0 bases, and the junction held 8 bases outside the gene matches. Germline CDR1 MDHEN, CDR2 SYDVKM. The CDR3 nucleotides read TGTGCCAGCAGGACCCGGACAGGCCTCTCCTACAATGAGCAGTTCTTC. Amino acid sequence: CASRTRTGLSYNEQFF.

V usage is TRBV20-1 and J usage is TRBJ1-6; the D is unclear. Germline values: CDR1 DFQATT, CDR2 SNEGSKA (reference sequence). V was pared by 3 bases and J by 7 bases, with 13 bases between. The CDR3 runs 14 residues. This CDR3 reads CSASLGPRNSPLHF. The CDR3, as DNA: TGCAGTGCTAGTTTAGGGCCACGCAATTCACCCCTCCACTTT.

This clone was counted once. V and J are TRBV7-2 and TRBJ2-1, with a possible D match to TRBD1 (6 bases). From germline, CDR1 is SGHTA and CDR2 FQGNSA. CDR3 length: 13 amino acids. V gave up 3 bases and J gave up 6 bases, with 9 bases separating them. As DNA, the CDR3 is TGTGCCAGCAGCTTTACAGGGACCAATGAGCAGTTCTTC. Translation gives CASSFTGTNEQFF.

This chain uses TRBV12-3 or TRBV12-4 with TRBJ2-7; D may be TRBD2 (5 bases). This CDR3 spans 12 amino acids. Trimming stripped 3 bases from V and 3 bases from J, with 6 bases between. The CDR3 here is CASSFSGYEQYF. DNA for the CDR3: TGTGCCAGCAGTTTCAGCGGCTACGAGCAGTACTTC.

The gene calls are TRBV19 and TRBJ1-3; a weak D match, TRBD1 (5 bases). The germline V and J ends were trimmed by 2 bases and 4 bases, with 9 bases remaining between them. The length of the CDR3 is 14 residues. CDR1 and CDR2 from the germline V gene are LNHDA and SQIVND (reference sequence). In DNA, the CDR3 is TGTGCCAGTAGTATAACAGGTTACGGAAACACCATATATTTT. This sequence encodes CASSITGYGNTIYF.

The V and J genes are TRBV7-9 and TRBJ2-1; D gene ambiguous. Trimming removed 5 bases at V and 2 bases at J, with 10 bases between. CDR1 is SEHNR, CDR2 FQNEAQ, per germline (reference sequence). This CDR3 has 14 residues. The DNA for the CDR3 is TGTGCCAGCAGCCCCTGGTCCCCCTACAATGAGCAGTTCTTC. Protein sequence: CASSPWSPYNEQFF.

This rearrangement joins TRBV5-1 to TRBJ1-4; 9 nucleotides match TRBD1. CDR3 length: 15 amino acids. Germline loops: CDR1 SGHRS, CDR2 YFSETQ. V shed 4 bases and J 0 bases; nucleotides not matched to a gene: 1. The CDR3: CASSRDRATNEKLFF. In DNA form, the CDR3 reads TGCGCCAGCAGCCGGGACAGGGCAACTAATGAAAAACTGTTTTTT.

The chain links TRBV24-1 to TRBJ2-3, with 7 bases matching TRBD2. The V gene's germline CDR1 is KGHDR and CDR2 SFDVKD. J lost 5 bases, V lost 9 bases, and 7 bases had no gene match. This CDR3 has 13 amino acids. The CDR3 reads CATGRGGEDTQYF. The DNA for the CDR3 is TGTGCCACCGGGAGGGGAGGGGAAGATACGCAGTATTTT.

The rearrangement joins TRBV7-9 to TRBJ1-6; D unclear. Trimming pared 1 base from V and 10 bases from J, leaving 14 bases between. This CDR3 region has 15 residues. Germline lookup yields CDR1 SEHNR and CDR2 FQNEAQ (reference sequence). The DNA of the CDR3 is TGTGCCAGCAGCTTAGGAGGAGCCACCGGGTCACCCCTCCACTTT. This sequence encodes CASSLGGATGSPLHF.

The rearrangement links TRBV30 to TRBJ1-5; D not certain. The V gene's germline CDR1 is GTSNPN and CDR2 SVGIG (reference sequence). Between the trimmed V and J ends, which lost 0 bases and 3 bases, there was a span of 6 bases. This CDR3 has 13 amino acids. The CDR3 region is CAWSVRINQPQHF. The DNA for the CDR3 is TGTGCCTGGAGTGTACGTATCAATCAGCCCCAGCATTTT.

The chain employs TRBV9 and TRBJ2-1, with TRBD2 as a possible D gene (5 bases). CDR1 is SGDLS and CDR2 is YYNGEE in the germline V gene. There are 14 residues in the CDR3. The V end lost 0 bases, the J end lost 5 bases, and 9 bases lay between the germline ends. The CDR3 protein is CASSVGLANNEQFF. CDR3 nucleotides: TGTGCCAGCAGCGTAGGGCTAGCAAACAATGAGCAGTTCTTC.

The chain combines TRBV6-5 with TRBJ2-3; no clear D gene. Trimming removed 6 bases from V and 5 bases from J, with 6 bases in between. Germline V gene lookup returns CDR1 MNHEY and CDR2 SVGAGI. This CDR3 region has 11 residues. The CDR3 protein is CASRLLDTQYF. CDR3 in DNA: TGTGCCAGCAGGCTCCTAGATACGCAGTATTTT.

The rearrangement uses TRBV6-5 and TRBJ2-5; 11 nucleotides align to TRBD1. The CDR3 totals 14 residues. Germline-derived CDR1 and CDR2 are MNHEY and SVGAGI. V was pared by 6 bases and J by 4 bases, with 4 bases of the junction left unmatched. CDR3 sequence reads: CASSGTGGGETQYF. The CDR3 DNA reads TGTGCCAGCAGCGGGACAGGGGGAGGAGAGACCCAGTACTTC.

The chain joins TRBV3-1 (or the pseudogene TRBV3-2) to TRBJ1-6; D not resolved. V was cut by 4 bases and J by 3 bases, with 16 bases left in between. Germline lookup yields CDR1 LGHDT and CDR2 YNNKEL (reference sequence). The CDR3 sequence is 17 residues long. CDR3 amino acids: CASSRAPWAVYNSPLHF. The CDR3 nucleotides are TGTGCCAGCAGCCGCGCCCCCTGGGCAGTCTATAATTCACCCCTCCACTTT.